The text below deals with one T cell receptor (beta chain). The record originates from a study of blood T cell repertoires in COVID-19. Study as a whole: From the United States, Italy and Spain came samples of acute and convalescent COVID-19.

The CDR3 is 14 amino acids. Trimming took off 5 bases at V and 4 bases at J, with 14 bases between the two ends. Germline CDR1 is SGHAT and CDR2 is FQNNGV. Original data processing: Amplified reference gene primers provided the basis for estimating nucleated cell counts. The protocol was immunoSEQ multiplex PCR, while the TCRdb copy is restricted to in-frame clones and leaves out a portion. V, J and clone size derive from that table, while D and trimming were established from the DNA sequence. This sample has about 190,000 clones, with approximately 79% found just once. The rearrangement links TRBV11-2 to TRBJ2-5, with D possibly matching TRBD1 (6 bases). This TCR derives from a man between 50 and 59 years old who had recovered from COVID-19. The sample comprised peripheral blood. The CDR3 region has the DNA TGTGCCAGCAGCCCCACGGCAGGGGCAGAGACCCAGTACTTC. This gives the protein CASSPTAGAETQYF.